This entry features one T cell receptor beta chain sequence. Its specificity is unknown. Germline V gene data show CDR1 as MDHEN and CDR2 as SYDVKM. Trimming stripped 5 bases from V and 0 bases from J, with 10 bases between. This CDR3 has 15 residues. With 60 Vbeta and 13 Jbeta primers, the PCR was carried out. Here immunoSEQ multiplex PCR was the method, and the copy in TCRdb shows in-frame clones only, minus some. The table has about 130,000 clones, 70% to 90% seen once. The record originates from a study of cytomegalovirus exposure and HLA in healthy donors. Findings of the study overall: A later analysis linked a missense variant in DCLRE1C to the trimming of TCR beta V and J genes. By HLA locus, TCR association rates varied in a later analysis, with DRB1 showing the most and HLA-C the fewest.

J is TRBJ1-4 and V is TRBV28; D perhaps matches TRBD1 (6 bases). The sample consisted of PBMCs. The sequence derives from a man aged 18 to 30 in good health and CMV-seropositive. CDR3: CASSQTGATNEKLFF. Written as DNA, the CDR3 is TGTGCCAGCAGTCAGACAGGTGCAACTAATGAAAAACTGTTTTTT. The complete variable domain, with remaining parts taken from reference TRBV28 and TRBJ1-4, reads DVKVTQSSRYLVKRTGEKVFLECVQDMDHENMFWYRQDPGLGLRLIYFSYDVKMKEKGDIPEGYSVSREKKERFSLILESASTNQTSMYLCASSQTGATNEKLFFGSGTQLSVL.